This T cell receptor beta chain was recorded in a study of T cells expressing NK-cell markers. After re-calling the 5' RACE reads, TCRdb lists one entry per CDR3 protein, DNA absent. The sample has approximately 150,000 distinct CDR3 sequences. CDR1 is MGHRA and CDR2 is YSYEKL in the germline V gene. CDR3 size: 16 residues. The sequencing sample was made of blood T cells: a sorted CD56 or NKG2C T cell subset, CD4+ or CD8+ T cells, or bulk PBMC T cells (not recorded which). The source is a man aged 18 to 30 in good health. The chain links TRBV4-1 to TRBJ2-3; TCRdb designates TRBD2, a call that cannot be tested without DNA. The CDR3 here is CASSSEWGGSTDTQYF.